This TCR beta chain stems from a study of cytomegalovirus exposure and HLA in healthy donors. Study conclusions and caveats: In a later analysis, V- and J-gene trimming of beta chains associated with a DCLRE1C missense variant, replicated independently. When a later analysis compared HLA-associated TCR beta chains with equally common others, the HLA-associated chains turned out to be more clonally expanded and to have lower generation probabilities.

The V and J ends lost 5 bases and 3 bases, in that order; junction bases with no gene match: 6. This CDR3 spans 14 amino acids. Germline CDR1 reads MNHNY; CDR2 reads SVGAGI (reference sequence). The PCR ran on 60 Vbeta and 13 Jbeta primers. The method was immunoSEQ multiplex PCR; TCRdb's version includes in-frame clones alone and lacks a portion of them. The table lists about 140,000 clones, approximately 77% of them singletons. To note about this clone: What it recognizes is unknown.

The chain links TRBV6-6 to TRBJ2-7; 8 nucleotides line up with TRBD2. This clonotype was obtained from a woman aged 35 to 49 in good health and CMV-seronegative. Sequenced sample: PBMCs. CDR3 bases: TGTGCCAGCAGTGCCTACGGGGGGGACTACGAGCAGTACTTC. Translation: CASSAYGGDYEQYF.